Following are 21 T cell receptor beta chains from one sample sequenced in a study of shared T cell receptors in the human thymus. The data were produced by immunoSEQ multiplex PCR, yet TCRdb's version contains in-frame clones alone and is incomplete. Counted here are more than 550,000 clones, over 75% occurring once; the ten biggest clones make up about 0.011%. Separately, the same data were catalogued under a study of human thymus T cells.

Material for sequencing was thymocytes. These receptor sequences come from a girl younger than two with a congenital heart defect.

CDR3 bases: TGTGCCAGCAGCTTAGACCCTTTGACAGGGGGCTCTTACGAGCAGTACTTC. Residues: CASSLDPLTGGSYEQYF. The chain couples TRBV11-2 to TRBJ2-7; 10 bases are a match to TRBD1. V shed 0 bases and J 4 bases; nucleotides not matched to a gene: 9. CDR1 and CDR2 from the germline V gene are SGHAT and FQNNGV. CDR3 size: 17 residues. The full variable domain, completed using reference TRBV11-2 and TRBJ2-7, is EAGVAQSPRYKIIEKRQSVAFWCNPISGHATLYWYQQILGQGPKLLIQFQNNGVVDDSQLPKDRFSAERLKGVDSTLKIQPAKLEDSAVYLCASSLDPLTGGSYEQYFGPGTRLTVT.

The chain has TRBV5-6 and TRBJ1-5; D is unclear. The CDR3 loop spans 13 amino acids. V was shortened by 1 base and J by 9 bases, with 11 bases between the two germline ends. Germline loops: CDR1 SGHDT, CDR2 YYEEEE. The CDR3 DNA sequence: TGTGCCAGCAGCTTGTACGGGAAGACGCCCCAGCATTTT. This encodes CASSLYGKTPQHF.

The chain carries TRBV7-2 and TRBJ2-7; 9 bases are a match to TRBD1. This CDR3 spans 16 amino acids. CDR1 SGHTA and CDR2 FQGNSA come from the germline V gene. V shed 3 bases and J 2 bases; nucleotides not matched to a gene: 8. DNA of the CDR3: TGTGCCAGCAGCTTCCCACCCGGGACAGGGCCCTACGAGCAGTACTTC. It is translated as CASSFPPGTGPYEQYF.

The chain has TRBV2 and TRBJ1-1; possibly TRBD1 for D (5 bases). With 2 bases removed from V and 5 bases from J, the gap between germline ends came to 18 bases. The CDR3 sequence is 16 residues long. Germline loops: CDR1 SNHLY, CDR2 FYNNEI. Written as DNA, the CDR3 is TGTGCCAGCAGTGAACCGAGGACATTTAAGGGGACTGAAGCTTTCTTT. It yields the protein CASSEPRTFKGTEAFF. Full variable domain (rest looked up from reference TRBV2 and TRBJ1-1): EPEVTQTPSHQVTQMGQEVILRCVPISNHLYFYWYRQILGQKVEFLVSFYNNEISEKSEIFDDQFSVERPDGSNFTLKIRSTKLEDSAMYFCASSEPRTFKGTEAFFGQGTRLTVV.

This clone was observed a single time. This chain joins TRBV18 and TRBJ2-3, with 7 bases that match TRBD2. Trimming at V came to 2 bases and at J to 4 bases, leaving 0 bases not matched to a gene. CDR3 length equals 13 residues. Germline CDR1 and CDR2: KGHSH and LQKENI. The CDR3 nucleotides read TGTGCCAGCTCACCAGGGGGGGCAGATACGCAGTATTTT. This codes for CASSPGGADTQYF.

The V and J genes are TRBV10-3 and TRBJ2-1, with D perhaps matching TRBD1 (6 bases). V shed 0 bases and J shed 9 bases, with 12 bases lying between them. The CDR3 is 14 residues long. The germline gives CDR1 ENHRY, CDR2 SYGVKD. CDR3 DNA sequence: TGTGCCATCAGTGAGTCGGGGGCTTGGGGTGAGCAGTTCTTC. It translates to CAISESGAWGEQFF.

CDR3 nucleotides: TGTGCCAGCAGCTTACAGGGAGGGGACACTGAAGCTTTCTTT. Its protein is CASSLQGGDTEAFF. The chain links TRBV7-3 to TRBJ1-1, with D tentatively TRBD1 (5 bases). Looked up from germline, CDR1 is SGHTA and CDR2 is FQGTGA. The CDR3 covers 14 residues. Deletions cut 2 bases from V and 3 bases from J, with 10 bases between.

The J gene is TRBJ1-4, the V gene TRBV7-2; 7 bases are a match to TRBD1. The CDR3 spans 13 residues. Germline V gives CDR1 SGHTA, CDR2 FQGNSA. With V trimmed by 1 base and J by 11 bases, 4 bases remained unmatched. This CDR3 is CASSLERGQKLFF. CDR3 sequence (DNA): TGTGCCAGCAGCTTAGAACGGGGACAGAAACTGTTTTTT.

The table lists this clone with a count of one. The chain uses TRBV2 and TRBJ2-3; no reliable D call. The CDR3 is 14 residues long. Trimming stripped 6 bases from V and 0 bases from J, with 10 bases between. CDR1 and CDR2 from the germline V gene are SNHLY and FYNNEI. The DNA for the CDR3 is TGTGCCAGCAGGCACTCTCCTAGCACAGATACGCAGTATTTT. Translating it yields CASRHSPSTDTQYF. The variable domain in full, with the rest retrieved from reference TRBV2 and TRBJ2-3, is EPEVTQTPSHQVTQMGQEVILRCVPISNHLYFYWYRQILGQKVEFLVSFYNNEISEKSEIFDDQFSVERPDGSNFTLKIRSTKLEDSAMYFCASRHSPSTDTQYFGPGTRLTVL.

The rearrangement links TRBV28 to TRBJ2-2; 9 bases match TRBD1. Germline CDR1 and CDR2: MDHEN and SYDVKM. The ends lost 10 bases at V and 2 bases at J; junction bases unmatched: 14. The CDR3 totals 17 residues. CDR3 bases: TGTGCCACCCAACAGGGGGCCGGGACACCAAACACCGGGGAGCTGTTTTTT. Translation: CATQQGAGTPNTGELFF.

Of note for this clone: The same CDR3 can be traced to other DNA sequences in this sample. The V gene is TRBV10-3, the J gene TRBJ2-3; 9 bases are a match to TRBD2. Losses at the gene ends were 0 bases for V and 1 base for J; bases not matched to a gene: 2. Germline V gene data show CDR1 as ENHRY and CDR2 as SYGVKD. The CDR3 length is 16 residues. The CDR3 spells CAISESQRGGTDTQYF. CDR3 nucleotides: TGTGCCATCAGTGAGTCTCAGCGGGGGGGCACAGATACGCAGTATTTT.

The V call is TRBV10-3, the J call TRBJ1-2; 11 bases align to TRBD1. V was clipped by 7 bases and J by 3 bases; unmatched bases: 4. Germline CDR1 and CDR2: ENHRY and SYGVKD. The CDR3 is 14 residues long. The CDR3 protein is CAINRTGGDYGYTF. In DNA, the CDR3 is TGTGCCATCAATCGGACAGGGGGCGACTATGGCTACACCTTC.

CDR3 protein: CASSPLVPRGRAYNEQFF. The CDR3, as DNA: TGTGCCAGCTCACCACTAGTCCCAAGGGGGCGCGCCTACAATGAGCAGTTCTTC. J is TRBJ2-1 and V is TRBV18, with 7 positions matching TRBD1. The germline V gene encodes CDR1 KGHSH and CDR2 LQKENI. The CDR3 is 18 residues long. V lost 1 base to trimming and J lost 2 bases; unmatched junction nucleotides: 11.

This clone has just a few counts. The J gene is TRBJ1-4, the V gene TRBV27; 7 nucleotides agree with TRBD1. V shed 5 bases and J 5 bases; nucleotides not matched to a gene: 5. The CDR3 is 14 residues long. Germline CDR1 is MNHEY and CDR2 is SMNVEV (reference sequence). The chain's CDR3 is CASSDTGDNEKLFF. The CDR3 nucleotides are TGTGCCAGCAGTGATACAGGGGACAATGAAAAACTGTTTTTT. The full variable domain, its missing parts supplied by reference TRBV27 and TRBJ1-4, is EAQVTQNPRYLITVTGKKLTVTCSQNMNHEYMSWYRQDPGLGLRQIYYSMNVEVTDKGDVPEGYKVSRKEKRNFPLILESPSPNQTSLYFCASSDTGDNEKLFFGSGTQLSVL.

This clone was counted a few times. J is TRBJ1-1 and V is TRBV9; D unresolved. Trimming pared 4 bases from V and 0 bases from J, leaving 13 bases between. This CDR3 region has 15 residues. Per the germline V gene, CDR1 is SGDLS and CDR2 is YYNGEE. This chain's CDR3 is CASSKSRRMNTEAFF. The CDR3, as DNA: TGTGCCAGCAGCAAAAGTAGGAGAATGAACACTGAAGCTTTCTTT.

CDR3 sequence reads: CASSQGSENFSGPKESEQYF. For the CDR3, the DNA is TGTGCCAGCAGCCAAGGATCAGAGAATTTTTCAGGGCCAAAAGAGTCCGAGCAGTACTTC. The rearrangement links TRBV14 to TRBJ2-7; maybe TRBD1 (5 bases). Germline CDR1 and CDR2: SGHDN and FVKESK. Trimming stripped 1 base from V and 6 bases from J, with 31 bases between. This CDR3 is built from 20 residues.

The J gene is TRBJ1-5, the V gene TRBV2; D is unclear. The germline gives CDR1 SNHLY, CDR2 FYNNEI. Trimming shortened V by 0 bases and J by 9 bases, and 18 bases separated the two germline ends. CDR3 length: 16 residues. CDR3 protein: CASSEASPAIMRPQHF. The CDR3 DNA is TGTGCCAGCAGTGAAGCATCTCCCGCAATAATGCGGCCCCAGCATTTT.

The CDR3 nucleotides read TGCGCCAGCAGCCAAGCCCGTCCGGGCACAGGACCCTCCTACGAGCAGTACTTC. It encodes CASSQARPGTGPSYEQYF. The rearrangement links TRBV4-3 to TRBJ2-7; D may be TRBD1 (5 bases). The CDR3 covers 18 residues. With 1 base removed from V and 0 bases from J, the gap between germline ends came to 19 bases. Germline-derived CDR1 and CDR2 are LGHNA and YSLEER.

This clone was counted between two and nine times. The CDR3 sequence is CASSQDAASGAYNEQFF. CDR3 DNA sequence: TGCGCCAGCAGCCAAGACGCTGCTAGCGGGGCATACAATGAGCAGTTCTTC. This chain joins TRBV4-3 and TRBJ2-1; 9 nucleotides match TRBD2. V shed 0 bases and J 4 bases; nucleotides not matched to a gene: 7. Germline V CDR1 and CDR2: LGHNA, YSLEER. The CDR3 is 17 residues long.

This chain links TRBV19 with TRBJ1-2; D call uncertain. Trimming shortened V by 2 bases and J by 3 bases, and 13 bases separated the two germline ends. CDR1 LNHDA and CDR2 SQIVND come from the germline V gene (reference sequence). The length of the CDR3 is 15 residues. In nucleotides, the CDR3 is TGTGCCAGTAGTATACCCCGACAAGAATACTATGGCTACACCTTC. Its translation: CASSIPRQEYYGYTF.

The chain carries TRBV6-6 and TRBJ1-5; no reliable D call. Trimming removed 5 bases from V and 9 bases from J, with 17 bases in between. CDR1 is MNHNY, CDR2 SVGAGI, per germline (reference sequence). This CDR3 is built from 14 residues. The CDR3 reads CASSPPITRRPQHF. In nucleotides, the CDR3 is TGTGCCAGCAGTCCACCTATTACCAGGCGGCCCCAGCATTTT.